These 8 T cell receptor beta chains were sequenced from one sample in a study of shared clonotypes between healthy human individuals. Generated by immunoSEQ multiplex PCR, the TCRdb table keeps only in-frame clones and is missing some. The table records around 940,000 clones, over 75% of them present only once. Sequenced sample: memory CD4+ T cells sorted from blood. The subset here: CD45RA-negative fraction. The receptors stem from a man aged 18 to 29 in good health.

This chain connects TRBV28 to TRBJ1-4; 9 bases line up with TRBD1. Germline V gene data show CDR1 as MDHEN and CDR2 as SYDVKM. J gave up 6 bases and V 6 bases, and 8 bases lay outside the gene matches. This CDR3 is built from 15 residues. CDR3 residues: CASSQAGTGHEKLFF. The DNA for the CDR3 is TGTGCCAGCAGCCAGGCCGGGACAGGGCATGAAAAACTGTTTTTT.

The genes are TRBV18 and TRBJ1-2; D not resolved. Germline-derived CDR1 and CDR2 are KGHSH and LQKENI. Trimming cost V 3 bases and J 4 bases, with 12 bases left between them. The CDR3 has 14 amino acids. The CDR3 nucleotides are TGTGCCAGCTCACCCCGAGACTCCTCCTATGGCTACACCTTC. Translated: CASSPRDSSYGYTF.

This chain links TRBV11-3 with TRBJ2-1; unclear D gene. Germline CDR1 SGHNT, CDR2 YENEEA. The CDR3 totals 14 residues. The V end was cut by 5 bases, the J end by 2 bases, with 10 bases between. The CDR3 loop is CASSRSGTYNEQFF. Here the CDR3 DNA reads TGTGCCAGCAGCAGGAGTGGAACCTACAATGAGCAGTTCTTC.

This sequence joins TRBV7-8 and TRBJ2-5; the D gene is possibly TRBD1 (5 bases). Germline CDR1 SGHVS, CDR2 FQNEAQ. Trimming left V 4 bases short and J 4 bases short, with 13 bases between. CDR3 length: 14 residues. In nucleotides, the CDR3 is TGTGCCAGCAGCTCACGGTTAGGGGTAGAGACCCAGTACTTC. Translation: CASSSRLGVETQYF.

As for this clone: It differs at one base from a far larger clone, so likely a read error. The same CDR3 is also encoded by other DNA sequences in this sample. The chain links TRBV10-3 to TRBJ1-1; D is uncertain. The length of the CDR3 is 13 residues. Germline-derived CDR1 and CDR2 are ENHRY and SYGVKD. Deletions cut 9 bases from V and 2 bases from J, with 13 bases between. CDR3: CAIGRNLNTEAFF. CDR3 coding DNA: TGTGCCATTGGACGAAACTTAAACACTGAAGCTTTCTTT.

The V call is TRBV27, the J call TRBJ2-2; 9 bases are a match to TRBD2. This CDR3 is built from 17 residues. V lost 5 bases, J lost 5 bases, and 12 bases stayed unmatched. Per germline, CDR1 MNHEY and CDR2 SMNVEV (reference sequence). The CDR3 bases are TGTGCCAGCAGTGCTGATAATCCGGCGGGAGGGACCGGGGAGCTGTTTTTT. Translating it yields CASSADNPAGGTGELFF.

The chain is built from TRBV4-1 and TRBJ2-3; D is possibly TRBD2 (6 bases). Germline V gene data show CDR1 as MGHRA and CDR2 as YSYEKL. This CDR3 is built from 16 residues. Trimming shortened V by 2 bases and J by 0 bases, and 12 bases separated the two germline ends. The CDR3 protein is CASSQNAGTSTDTQYF. In nucleotides, the CDR3 is TGCGCCAGCAGCCAAAATGCAGGGACTAGCACAGATACGCAGTATTTT.

The gene calls are TRBV5-4 and TRBJ2-7, with TRBD2 matching 12 bases. This CDR3 is built from 15 residues. V shed 4 bases, J shed 2 bases, and the junction held 4 bases outside the gene matches. Germline CDR1 SGHNT, CDR2 YYREEE (reference sequence). The CDR3 protein is CASSNGLAGTYEQYF. The CDR3 region has the DNA TGTGCCAGCAGCAACGGACTAGCGGGGACCTACGAGCAGTACTTC.